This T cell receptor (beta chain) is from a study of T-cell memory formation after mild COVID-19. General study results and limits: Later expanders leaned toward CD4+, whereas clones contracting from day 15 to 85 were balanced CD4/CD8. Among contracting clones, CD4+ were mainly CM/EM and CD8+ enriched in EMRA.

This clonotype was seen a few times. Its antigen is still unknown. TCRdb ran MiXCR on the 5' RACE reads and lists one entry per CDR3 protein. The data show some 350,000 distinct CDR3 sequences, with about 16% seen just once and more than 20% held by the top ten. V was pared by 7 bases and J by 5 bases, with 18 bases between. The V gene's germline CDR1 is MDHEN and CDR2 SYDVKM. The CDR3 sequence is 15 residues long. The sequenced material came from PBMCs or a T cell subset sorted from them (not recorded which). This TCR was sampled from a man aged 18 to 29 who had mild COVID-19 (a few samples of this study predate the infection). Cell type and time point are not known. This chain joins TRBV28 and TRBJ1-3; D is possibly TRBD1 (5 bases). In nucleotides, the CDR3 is TGTGCCAGCAAATCAACCCGGGGGGGTAGAAACACCATATATTTT. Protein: CASKSTRGGRNTIYF.